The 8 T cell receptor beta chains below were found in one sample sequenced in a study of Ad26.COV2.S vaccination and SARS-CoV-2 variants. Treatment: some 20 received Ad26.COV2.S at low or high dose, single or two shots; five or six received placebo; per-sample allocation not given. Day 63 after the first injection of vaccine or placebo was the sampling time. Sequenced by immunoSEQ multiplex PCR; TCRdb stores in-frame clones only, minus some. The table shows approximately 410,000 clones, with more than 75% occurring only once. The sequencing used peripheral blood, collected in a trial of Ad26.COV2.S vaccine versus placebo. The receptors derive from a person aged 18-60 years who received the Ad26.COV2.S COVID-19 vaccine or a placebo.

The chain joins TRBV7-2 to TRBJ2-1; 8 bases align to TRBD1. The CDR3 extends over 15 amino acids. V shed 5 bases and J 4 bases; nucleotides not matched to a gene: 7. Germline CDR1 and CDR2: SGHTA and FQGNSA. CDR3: CASSLDRVTYNEQFF. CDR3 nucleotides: TGTGCCAGCAGCCTGGACAGGGTGACATACAATGAGCAGTTCTTC.

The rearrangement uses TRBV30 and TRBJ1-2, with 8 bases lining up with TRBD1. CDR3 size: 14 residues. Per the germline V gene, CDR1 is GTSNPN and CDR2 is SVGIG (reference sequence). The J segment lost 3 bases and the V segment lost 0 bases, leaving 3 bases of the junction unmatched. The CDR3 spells CAWSVQQGDYGYTF. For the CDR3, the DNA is TGTGCCTGGAGTGTACAACAGGGGGACTATGGCTACACCTTC.

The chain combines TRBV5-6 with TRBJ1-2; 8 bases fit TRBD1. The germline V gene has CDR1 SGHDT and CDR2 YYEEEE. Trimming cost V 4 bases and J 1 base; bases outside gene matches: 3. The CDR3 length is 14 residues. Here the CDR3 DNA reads TGTGCCAGCAGCCCAGACAGGGGTAACTATGGCTACACCTTC. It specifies CASSPDRGNYGYTF.

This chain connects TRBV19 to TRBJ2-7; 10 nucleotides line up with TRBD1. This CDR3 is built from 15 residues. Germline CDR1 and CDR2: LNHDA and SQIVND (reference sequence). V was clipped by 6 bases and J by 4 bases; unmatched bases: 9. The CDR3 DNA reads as TGTGCCAGTAGAAATACCGGGACAGGGGTTTACGAGCAGTACTTC. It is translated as CASRNTGTGVYEQYF.

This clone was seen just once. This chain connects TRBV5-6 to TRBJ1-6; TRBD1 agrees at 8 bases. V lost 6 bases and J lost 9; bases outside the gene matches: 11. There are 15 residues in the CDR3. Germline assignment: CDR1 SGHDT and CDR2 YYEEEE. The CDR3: CASTWRGRGRSPLHF. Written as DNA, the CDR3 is TGTGCCAGCACCTGGCGGGGCAGGGGGCGTTCACCCCTCCACTTT.

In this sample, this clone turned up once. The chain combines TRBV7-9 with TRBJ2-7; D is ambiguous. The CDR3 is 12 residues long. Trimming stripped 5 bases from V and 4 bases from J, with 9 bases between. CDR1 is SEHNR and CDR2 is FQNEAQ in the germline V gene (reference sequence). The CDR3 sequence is CASSLLIYEQYF. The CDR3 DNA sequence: TGTGCCAGCAGCCTCCTTATATACGAGCAGTACTTC.

The DNA for the CDR3 is TGTGCCAGCGGTTCGCAGGGTAGGGAGACCCAGTACTTC. As protein: CASGSQGRETQYF. The rearrangement uses TRBV28 and TRBJ2-5; D possibly corresponds to TRBD1 (5 bases). V lost 8 bases, J lost 5 bases, and 15 bases lay in between. Germline lookup yields CDR1 MDHEN and CDR2 SYDVKM. The CDR3 consists of 13 residues.

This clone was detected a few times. The CDR3 nucleotides read TGTGCCAGTAGTATTCGGAAGACAGGGGTGGGGAACACTGAAGCTTTCTTT. Its protein product is CASSIRKTGVGNTEAFF. This sequence joins TRBV19 and TRBJ1-1, with TRBD1 matching over 8 bases. Germline V gene sequence: CDR1 LNHDA, CDR2 SQIVND (reference sequence). With 3 bases clipped from V and 1 base from J, the junction kept 10 bases outside the gene matches. This CDR3 region has 17 residues.